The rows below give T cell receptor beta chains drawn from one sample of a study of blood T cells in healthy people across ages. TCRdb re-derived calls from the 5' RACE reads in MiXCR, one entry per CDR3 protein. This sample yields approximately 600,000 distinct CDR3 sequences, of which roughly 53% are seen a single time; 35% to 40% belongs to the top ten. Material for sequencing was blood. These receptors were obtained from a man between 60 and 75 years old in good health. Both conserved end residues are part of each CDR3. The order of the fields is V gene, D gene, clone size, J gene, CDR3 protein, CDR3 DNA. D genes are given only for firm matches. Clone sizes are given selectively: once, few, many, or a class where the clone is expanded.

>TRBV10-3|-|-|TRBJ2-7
CAISASETHYEQYF
TGTGCCATCAGTGCGTCCGAGACTCATTACGAGCAGTACTTC
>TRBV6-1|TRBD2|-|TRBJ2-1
CASSARTSGGNEQFF
TGTGCCAGCAGCGCGCGGACTAGCGGGGGAAATGAGCAGTTCTTC
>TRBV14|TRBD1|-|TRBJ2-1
CASSPTDRGSNEQFF
TGTGCCAGCAGCCCCACTGACAGGGGTAGCAATGAGCAGTTCTTC
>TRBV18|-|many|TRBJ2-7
CASSPTGSSYEQYF
TGTGCCAGCTCACCAACAGGGAGCTCCTACGAGCAGTACTTC
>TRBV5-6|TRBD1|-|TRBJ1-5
CASSLAQGDQPQHF
TGTGCCAGCAGCTTAGCACAGGGGGATCAGCCCCAGCATTTT
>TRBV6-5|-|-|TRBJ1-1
CASHFGDGTEAFF
TGTGCCAGTCACTTCGGGGATGGCACTGAAGCTTTCTTT
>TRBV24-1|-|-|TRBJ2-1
CAPRRTGEQFF
TGTGCCCCCCGCCGAACCGGTGAGCAGTTCTTC
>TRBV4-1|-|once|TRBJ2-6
CASSQGPDNGGANVPTF
TGCGCCAGCAGCCAAGGTCCGGATAACGGTGGGGCCAACGTCCCGACTTTC
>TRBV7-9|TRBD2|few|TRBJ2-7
CASSPAGILPEQYF
TGTGCCAGCAGCCCAGCGGGGATCCTCCCCGAGCAGTACTTC
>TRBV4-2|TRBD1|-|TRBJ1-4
CASSLQGRNRNEKLFF
TGTGCCAGCAGCCTACAGGGGCGGAATAGGAATGAAAAACTGTTTTTT
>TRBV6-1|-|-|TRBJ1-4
CASSTLQRTTNEKLFF
TGTGCCAGCAGTACCTTACAGCGCACAACTAATGAAAAACTGTTTTTT
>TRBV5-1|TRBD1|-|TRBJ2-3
CASSTGGTDTQYF
TGTGCCAGCAGCACAGGGGGCACAGATACGCAGTATTTT